This T cell receptor beta chain was recovered during a study of shared T cell receptors in the human thymus. Sequenced by immunoSEQ multiplex PCR; TCRdb stores in-frame clones only, minus some. The sample comprises roughly 560,000 clones, around 82% of which are singletons, and less than 0.015% rests with the top ten. The CDR3 spans 21 residues. Germline CDR1 and CDR2: LGHNA and YSLEER. J lost 4 bases, V lost 1 base, and 15 bases had no gene match. The data also belong to a second study, concerning human thymus T cells.

The sequencing sample was made of thymocytes. The sequence was collected from a boy in the first two years of life with a congenital heart defect. The genes are TRBV4-3 and TRBJ2-2, with 13 bases fitting TRBD2. Here the CDR3 reads CASSQVWTSGSFAPPTGELFF. The CDR3 nucleotides are TGCGCCAGCAGCCAAGTGTGGACTAGCGGGAGTTTCGCCCCACCCACCGGGGAGCTGTTTTTT.